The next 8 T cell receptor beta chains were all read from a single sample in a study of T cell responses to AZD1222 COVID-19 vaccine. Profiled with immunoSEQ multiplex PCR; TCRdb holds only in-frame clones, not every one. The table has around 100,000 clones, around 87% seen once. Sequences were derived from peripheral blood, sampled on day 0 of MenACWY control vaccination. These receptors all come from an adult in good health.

This CDR3 reads CASINHGGANYGYTF. In DNA, the CDR3 is TGTGCCAGTATCAACCATGGAGGGGCAAACTATGGCTACACCTTC. The chain couples TRBV19 to TRBJ1-2; maybe TRBD1 (5 bases). Trimming left V 7 bases short and J 2 bases short, with 17 bases between. Germline values: CDR1 LNHDA, CDR2 SQIVND (reference sequence). This CDR3 comprises 15 residues. Based on the CDR3 plus reference TRBV19 and TRBJ1-2, the full variable domain is DGGITQSPKYLFRKEGQNVTLSCEQNLNHDAMYWYRQDPGQGLRLIYYSQIVNDFQKGDIAEGYSVSREKKESFPLTVTSAQKNPTAFYLCASINHGGANYGYTFGSGTRLTVV.

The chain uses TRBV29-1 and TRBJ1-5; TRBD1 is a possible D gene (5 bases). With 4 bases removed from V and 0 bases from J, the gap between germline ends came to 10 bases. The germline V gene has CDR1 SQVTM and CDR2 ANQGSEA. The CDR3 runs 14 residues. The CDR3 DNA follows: TGCAGCGTTGGCTCGACAGATAGCAATCAGCCCCAGCATTTT. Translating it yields CSVGSTDSNQPQHF. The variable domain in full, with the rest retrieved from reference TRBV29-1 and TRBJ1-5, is SAVISQKPSRDICQRGTSLTIQCQVDSQVTMMFWYRQQPGQSLTLIATANQGSEATYESGFVIDKFPISRPNLTFSTLTVSNMSPEDSSIYLCSVGSTDSNQPQHFGDGTRLSIL.

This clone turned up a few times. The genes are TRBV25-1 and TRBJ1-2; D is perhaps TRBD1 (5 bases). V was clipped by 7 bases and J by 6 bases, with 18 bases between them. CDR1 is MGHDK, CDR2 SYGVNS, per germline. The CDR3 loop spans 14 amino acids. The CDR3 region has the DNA TGTGCCAGCACCACTAGGGCGGGGGACCATGGCTACACCTTC. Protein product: CASTTRAGDHGYTF.

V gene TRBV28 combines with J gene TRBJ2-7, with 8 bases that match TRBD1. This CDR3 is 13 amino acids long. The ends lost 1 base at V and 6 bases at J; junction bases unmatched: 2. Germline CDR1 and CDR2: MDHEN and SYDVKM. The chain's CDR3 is CASSLFRGREQYF. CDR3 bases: TGTGCCAGCAGTTTATTCAGGGGGCGCGAGCAGTACTTC.

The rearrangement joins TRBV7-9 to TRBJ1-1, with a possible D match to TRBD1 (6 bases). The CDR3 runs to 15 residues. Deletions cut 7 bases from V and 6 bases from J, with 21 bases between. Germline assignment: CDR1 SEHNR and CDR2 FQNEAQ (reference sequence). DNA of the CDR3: TGTGCCAGCATCCAGACGACAGGAGGAGCGGCTGAAGCTTTCTTT. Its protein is CASIQTTGGAAEAFF. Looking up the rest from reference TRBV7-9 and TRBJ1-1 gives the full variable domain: DTGVSQNPRHKITKRGQNVTFRCDPISEHNRLYWYRQTLGQGPEFLTYFQNEAQLEKSRLLSDRFSAERPKGSFSTLEIQRTEQGDSAMYLCASIQTTGGAAEAFFGQGTRLTVV.

The chain's CDR3 is CASSEQGADTQYF. The CDR3 DNA is TGTGCCAGCAGTGAACAGGGAGCAGATACGCAGTATTTT. J is TRBJ2-3 and V is TRBV2, with D possibly called TRBD1 or TRBD2 (5 bases each). CDR3 length: 13 residues. V gave up 2 bases and J gave up 4 bases, with 7 bases separating them. Germline lookup yields CDR1 SNHLY and CDR2 FYNNEI.

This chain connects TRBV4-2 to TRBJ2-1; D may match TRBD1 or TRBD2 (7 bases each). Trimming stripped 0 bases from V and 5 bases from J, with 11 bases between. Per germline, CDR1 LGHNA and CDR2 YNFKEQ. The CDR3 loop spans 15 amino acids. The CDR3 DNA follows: TGTGCCAGCAGCCAAGAACCAGGGGGGGACAATGAGCAGTTCTTC. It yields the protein CASSQEPGGDNEQFF.

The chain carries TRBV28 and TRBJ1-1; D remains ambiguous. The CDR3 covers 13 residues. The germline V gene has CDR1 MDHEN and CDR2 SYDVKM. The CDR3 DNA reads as TGTGTCGTCGTGAGCGGTTTGTATCCTGAAGCTTTCTTT. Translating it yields CVVVSGLYPEAFF.